One T cell receptor beta chain is described in this entry. This entry is derived from a study of blood T cell repertoires in COVID-19. Study summary: Acute-phase and convalescent COVID-19 samples originated in the United States, Italy and Spain.

V was pared by 7 bases and J by 4 bases, with 13 bases of the junction left unmatched. Germline CDR1 reads GTSNPN; CDR2 reads SVGIG (reference sequence). The CDR3 extends over 14 amino acids. Libraries were prepared by immunoSEQ multiplex PCR; TCRdb keeps only in-frame clonotypes and omits some of them. This repertoire shows more than 100,000 clones, about four fifths found once; its top ten account for around 12%. Sequencing input: peripheral blood. V and J are TRBV30 and TRBJ2-7; 7 bases align to TRBD1. The receptor was derived from a human donor in a cohort sampled during active COVID-19. The CDR3 reads CASQYRQGRYEQYF. CDR3 nucleotide sequence: TGTGCCTCCCAATACCGACAGGGACGGTACGAGCAGTACTTC.